What follows are 13 T cell receptor beta chains derived from one specimen sequenced in a study of regulatory T cells in long-lasting Graves disease. HTBI primers from iRepertoire and Arm-PCR of CDR3 regions yielded the TCR beta libraries. A single record per CDR3 protein comes from TCRdb applying MiXCR to the multiplex PCR reads. The sample shows about 420,000 distinct CDR3 sequences, about 20% of them seen only once. Time point described: persistent/refractory GD, antithyroid drugs over 5 years with positive TRAb. The TCR library used RNA extracted from PBMCs. The sequencing used peripheral blood mononuclear cells (PBMCs), collected when the disease was refractory, from a patient treated with antithyroid drugs. These receptors were collected from a female donor with Graves disease.

The sample holds many counts of this clonotype. The CDR3 sequence is CATSSAGGRSGYGYTF. The CDR3 nucleotides read TGTGCCACCAGCAGCGCCGGGGGGAGGTCGGGCTATGGCTACACCTTC. The chain links TRBV15 to TRBJ1-2; the D gene is possibly TRBD1 (5 bases). The CDR3 extends over 16 amino acids. V was pared by 3 bases and J by 4 bases, with 18 bases between. Germline V gene sequence: CDR1 LNHNV, CDR2 YYDKDF (reference sequence).

This clonotype has only a few counts. The chain is built from TRBV5-6 and TRBJ2-7; D may correspond to TRBD1 or TRBD2 (5 bases each). This CDR3 region has 16 residues. Germline CDR1 SGHDT, CDR2 YYEEEE. The V end was cut by 3 bases, the J end by 1 base, with 17 bases between. For the CDR3, the DNA is TGTGCCAGCAGCTCCGCGGGCAGGGCCGAATCCTACGAGCAGTACTTC. It yields the protein CASSSAGRAESYEQYF.

This clonotype came up a few times. In DNA form, the CDR3 reads TGTGCCAGCAGACAACTGTGGACTAGCGGGAACACCGGGGAGCTGTTTTTT. It specifies CASRQLWTSGNTGELFF. The V and J genes are TRBV7-8 and TRBJ2-2; 10 positions match TRBD2. V was clipped by 6 bases and J by 1 base; unmatched bases: 8. The CDR3 runs 17 residues. CDR1 is SGHVS and CDR2 is FQNEAQ in the germline V gene.

The rearrangement uses TRBV7-2 and TRBJ1-5; D is unclear. CDR1 and CDR2 from the germline V gene are SGHTA and FQGNSA. CDR3 length: 15 amino acids. V dropped 5 bases and J dropped 5 bases, with 16 bases sitting between them. The CDR3 sequence is CASSQDLGGDQPQHF. The CDR3, as DNA: TGTGCCAGCAGCCAAGATCTCGGAGGCGATCAGCCCCAGCATTTT.

This clonotype was detected once. This chain uses TRBV29-1 with TRBJ1-3; no clear D. V lost 4 bases and J 6 bases, leaving 16 bases between the germline ends. This CDR3 is 14 amino acids long. Germline CDR1 reads SQVTM; CDR2 reads ANQGSEA. CDR3 DNA: TGCAGCGTTGCCTCGGTTGCCGATACAAACACCATATATTTT. Residues: CSVASVADTNTIYF.

This rearrangement joins TRBV27 to TRBJ2-4; 9 bases fit TRBD1. Per germline, CDR1 MNHEY and CDR2 SMNVEV (reference sequence). Germline trimming cut 6 bases from V and 7 bases from J; bases unmatched to any gene: 7. This CDR3 contains 14 residues. CDR3 protein: CASSETGGKNIQYF. The CDR3 DNA is TGTGCCAGCAGCGAGACAGGGGGGAAGAACATTCAGTACTTC.

This clonotype has only a few counts. The chain couples TRBV28 to TRBJ2-7; D remains ambiguous. Trimming shortened V by 3 bases and J by 0 bases, and 9 bases separated the two germline ends. CDR3 length: 14 amino acids. Germline V lookup: CDR1 MDHEN, CDR2 SYDVKM. The CDR3 DNA follows: TGTGCCAGCAGTTTCCCCCAGCGCTCCTACGAGCAGTACTTC. Its protein is CASSFPQRSYEQYF. The complete variable domain, with remaining parts taken from reference TRBV28 and TRBJ2-7, reads DVKVTQSSRYLVKRTGEKVFLECVQDMDHENMFWYRQDPGLGLRLIYFSYDVKMKEKGDIPEGYSVSREKKERFSLILESASTNQTSMYLCASSFPQRSYEQYFGPGTRLTVT.

The chain is built from TRBV7-9 and TRBJ2-7, with TRBD1 matching 9 bases. Per germline, CDR1 SEHNR and CDR2 FQNEAQ (reference sequence). The CDR3 runs 17 residues. J gave up 3 bases and V 1 base, and 10 bases lay outside the gene matches. The chain's CDR3 is CASSLGWDRVFGYEQYF. Written as DNA, the CDR3 is TGTGCCAGCAGCTTAGGGTGGGACAGGGTTTTTGGCTACGAGCAGTACTTC.

Points on this clonotype: An end of the junction differs from the germline gene, which may be a read error. V and J are TRBV7-3 and TRBJ2-7; TRBD2 aligns across 11 bases. This CDR3 contains 17 residues. Germline V gives CDR1 SGHTA, CDR2 FQGTGA. This chain's CDR3 is CAGSATSRTSGYSEQYF. In DNA form, the CDR3 reads TGTGCCGGCAGCGCGACATCACGGACTAGCGGGTACAGCGAGCAGTACTTC.

This clonotype has more than one count but fewer than ten. The V and J genes are TRBV6-1 and TRBJ1-2, with 10 bases that match TRBD1. The CDR3 is 14 amino acids. The trim removed 8 bases at V and 6 bases at J, leaving 9 bases unmatched. Germline lookup yields CDR1 MNHNS and CDR2 SASEGT. CDR3 in amino acids: CASLAGQGSNGYTF. The CDR3 DNA reads TGTGCCAGCCTTGCGGGACAGGGGTCGAATGGCTACACCTTC.

This clonotype was seen a few times. CDR3 nucleotides: TGTGCCAGCAGTTTCGGACGTGGTGCTTTCTTT. Translation: CASSFGRGAFF. The V and J genes are TRBV6-5 and TRBJ1-1; unclear D gene. Germline V gives CDR1 MNHEY, CDR2 SVGAGI. The length of the CDR3 is 11 residues. V dropped 4 bases and J dropped 11 bases, with 11 bases sitting between them.

A few counts support this clonotype. The chain uses TRBV2 and TRBJ2-3, with TRBD2 identical over 10 bases. The trim removed 7 bases at V and 2 bases at J, leaving 3 bases unmatched. Per the germline V gene, CDR1 is SNHLY and CDR2 is FYNNEI. CDR3 length equals 14 residues. CDR3 DNA sequence: TGTGCCAGCATGGGACTAGCGTACACAGATACGCAGTATTTT. It yields the protein CASMGLAYTDTQYF.

This clonotype has more than one count but fewer than ten. The V call is TRBV20-1, the J call TRBJ1-6; D call uncertain. The CDR3 has 11 amino acids. Between the trimmed V and J ends, which lost 4 bases and 9 bases, there was a span of 7 bases. Germline V gene lookup returns CDR1 DFQATT and CDR2 SNEGSKA (reference sequence). The CDR3 region is CSAKAGSPLHF. Written as DNA, the CDR3 is TGCAGTGCTAAGGCGGGTTCACCCCTCCACTTT.